This is a list of T cell receptor beta chains from one sample in a study of blood T cell repertoires in COVID-19. TCRdb's copy holds only in-frame clones and misses some; the assay was immunoSEQ multiplex PCR. The table shows 200,000 to 250,000 clones, with around 81% occurring only once. Material: peripheral blood. These receptors all stem from a human donor in a cohort sampled during active COVID-19. CDR3s include the opening cysteine and the closing phenylalanine or tryptophan. A D gene is named only where the DNA matches it firmly. Size is omitted from some rows. Given values are once, few, many or a class for expanded clones.

j_call v_call d_call clone_size cdr3_nt cdr3_aa
TRBJ1-2 TRBV5-6 - - TGTGCCAGCAGGCTCCTTAGTAGTCCCTATGGCTACACCTTC CASRLLSSPYGYTF
TRBJ2-4 TRBV7-2 - once TGTGCCAGCAGCTTAGGGGGCACGGTTCAGTACTTC CASSLGGTVQYF
TRBJ2-1 TRBV29-1 - - TGCAGCGCCTCTACTAGCTACAATGAGCAGTTCTTC CSASTSYNEQFF
TRBJ2-1 TRBV19 - - TGTGCCAGTAGTCCCTTGAGTGCGGGGCCGATCTTC CASSPLSAGPIF
TRBJ1-5 TRBV9 - - TGTGCCAGCAGCAATGACAGGAAGATATATCAGCCCCAGCATTTT CASSNDRKIYQPQHF
TRBJ2-5 TRBV4-3 TRBD2 - TGCGCCAGCAGCCAAGACTACTCAGCGGGGGGACAAGAGACCCAGTACTTC CASSQDYSAGGQETQYF
TRBJ2-1 TRBV9 TRBD2 - TGTGCCAGCAGCGAGGGACTAGGTGCCTCCTACAATGAGCAGTTCTTC CASSEGLGASYNEQFF
TRBJ1-1 TRBV6-5 - - TGTGCCAGCAGACTCCTAGGTGGGACTGAAGCTTTCTTT CASRLLGGTEAFF
TRBJ1-5 TRBV2 TRBD1 - TGTGCCAGCAGTGAATACAGGGGAAGAGGCAATCAGCCCCAGCATTTT CASSEYRGRGNQPQHF
TRBJ2-7 TRBV4-3 TRBD2 - TGCGCCAGCAGCTTCGGGACTAGCGGGGCGGCCCCCTACGAGCAGTACTTC CASSFGTSGAAPYEQYF
TRBJ1-5 TRBV19 TRBD1 - TGTGCCAGTAGTGTGACAGGGGTTCAGCCCCAGCATTTT CASSVTGVQPQHF
TRBJ2-7 TRBV27 TRBD2 - TGTGCCAGCAGTAGTAGCGGGGGCGTTACTGAGCAGTACTTC CASSSSGGVTEQYF
TRBJ2-3 TRBV5-1 TRBD1 - TGCGCCAGCAGCTGGCGGACAGGGGGAGATACGCAGTATTTT CASSWRTGGDTQYF
TRBJ2-2 TRBV5-5 - - TGTGCCAGCAGCCTCGCGAACACCGGGGAGCTGTTTTTT CASSLANTGELFF
TRBJ1-1 TRBV4-3 - - TGCGCCAGCAGCCAAGGGCCGAACACTGAAGCTTTCTTT CASSQGPNTEAFF
TRBJ1-3 TRBV18 - - TGTGCCAGCTCGCAAGACATGGGCTCTGGAAACACCATATATTTT CASSQDMGSGNTIYF
TRBJ1-1 TRBV9 - few TGTGCCAGCAGCCCAAGGTACAGATCGGATGAAGCTTTCTTT CASSPRYRSDEAFF
TRBJ1-1 TRBV7-2 TRBD1 - TGTGCCAGCAGCTTAGGGTTTCTTCAGGGGGCAATTTCGAACACTGAAGCTTTCTTT CASSLGFLQGAISNTEAFF
TRBJ1-4 TRBV28 - - TGTGCCAGCAGTTTCGGGTCGTTCCCGGAACTGTTTTTT CASSFGSFPELFF
TRBJ2-7 TRBV28 - once TGTGCCAGCTATCAGGGGCTAACCTACGAGCAGTACTTC CASYQGLTYEQYF
TRBJ2-1 TRBV10-2 - - TGCGCCACCACCAGCTACAATGAGCAGTTCTTC CATTSYNEQFF
TRBJ1-4 TRBV5-1 - - TGCGCCAGCAGCTTGAGGCAGGTTGCAACTAATGAAAAACTGTTTTTT CASSLRQVATNEKLFF
TRBJ2-7 TRBV3-1/TRBV3-2 - - TGTGCCAGCAGCGGGTTGGGGAGGACTTCAACTTACGAGCAGTACTTC CASSGLGRTSTYEQYF
TRBJ2-5 TRBV28 - - TGTGCCAGCAGTTTAGGGGGGCAAGAGACCCAGTACTTC CASSLGGQETQYF
TRBJ2-2 TRBV7-9 - - TGTGCCAGCAGCAACGCAGGTACTAGCACCGGGGAGCTGTTTTTT CASSNAGTSTGELFF